This TCR beta chain was recorded in a study of cytomegalovirus exposure and HLA in healthy donors. Broader study findings: Rare sequences made up most TCRs, while some public TCRs were found in many donors. Published work reported that the classifier diagnosed cytomegalovirus status with high specificity and sensitivity. Subsequent analysis of the roughly 120 validation repertoires found a tendency for first-cohort TCR clusters to co-occur. TCR beta chains numbering roughly 150 were designated cytomegalovirus-associated.

Profiling relied on immunoSEQ multiplex PCR, and the TCRdb table lists in-frame clones only, not all of them. This table has 250,000 or so clones, 80% to 90% appearing once. V was pared by 4 bases and J by 10 bases, with 14 bases between. Per germline, CDR1 SEHNR and CDR2 FQNEAQ (reference sequence). The CDR3 runs to 13 residues. With respect to this clone: Its antigen is unidentified.

The rearrangement joins TRBV7-9 to TRBJ2-1; D gene unclear. The source is a man aged 18 to 30 in good health and CMV-seronegative. Sequences were obtained from PBMCs. CDR3 in DNA: TGTGCCAGCAGCTCGCCCTCTAAAATCGAGCAGTTCTTC. Its protein is CASSSPSKIEQFF.